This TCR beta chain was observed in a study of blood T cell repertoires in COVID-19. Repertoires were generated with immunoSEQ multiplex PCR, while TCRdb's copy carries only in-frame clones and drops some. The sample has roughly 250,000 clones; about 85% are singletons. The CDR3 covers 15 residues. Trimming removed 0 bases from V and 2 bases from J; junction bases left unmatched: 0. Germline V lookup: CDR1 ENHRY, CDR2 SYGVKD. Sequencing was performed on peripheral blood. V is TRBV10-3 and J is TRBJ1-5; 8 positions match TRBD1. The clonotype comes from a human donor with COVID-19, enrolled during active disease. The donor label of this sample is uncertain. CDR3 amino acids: CAISESGQGNQPQHF. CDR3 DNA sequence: TGTGCCATCAGTGAGTCGGGACAGGGCAATCAGCCCCAGCATTTT.